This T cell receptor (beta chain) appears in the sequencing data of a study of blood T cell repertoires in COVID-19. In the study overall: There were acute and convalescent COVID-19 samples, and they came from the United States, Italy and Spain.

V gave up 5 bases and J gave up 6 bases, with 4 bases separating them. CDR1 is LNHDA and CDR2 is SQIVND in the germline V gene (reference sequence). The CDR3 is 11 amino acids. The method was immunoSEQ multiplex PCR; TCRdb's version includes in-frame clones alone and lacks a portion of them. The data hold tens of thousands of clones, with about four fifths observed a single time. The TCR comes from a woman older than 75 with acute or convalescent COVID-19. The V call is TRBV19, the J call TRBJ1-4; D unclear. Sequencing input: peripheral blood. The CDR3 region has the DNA TGTGCCAGTAGTTCCTATGAAAAACTGTTTTTT. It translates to CASSSYEKLFF.